This T cell receptor (beta chain) was sequenced in a study of blood T cell repertoires in COVID-19. Germline CDR1 KGHSH, CDR2 LQKENI. With 4 bases removed from V and 6 bases from J, the gap between germline ends came to 12 bases. This CDR3 is built from 13 residues. As handled by the study authors: The assay estimated nucleated cells by amplifying reference gene primers. Repertoires were generated with immunoSEQ multiplex PCR, while TCRdb's copy carries only in-frame clones and drops some. For V, J and clone size, that table is used; D and trimming come from the DNA. The sample records 250,000 to 350,000 clones, 88% being singletons.

The rearrangement uses TRBV18 and TRBJ1-1; a possible D gene is TRBD1 (6 bases). Material: PBMCs or T cells enriched from blood (not recorded which). This TCR was sampled from a woman aged 45 to 65 who had recovered from COVID-19. Here the CDR3 reads CASSQTQGSEAFF. The CDR3 DNA is TGTGCCAGCTCACAAACACAGGGATCTGAAGCTTTCTTT.